This TCR beta chain was captured in a study of resident and recirculating memory T cells in vitiligo. Looking at the study overall: No cells were sorted; samples were homogenized just before genomic DNA extraction. Findings and limits, study-wide: Vitiligo lesions lacked a unique dominant clone, and clonality varied.

Germline CDR1 and CDR2: LGHNA and YSLEER. The CDR3 is 16 residues long. Trimming shortened V by 2 bases and J by 0 bases, and 11 bases separated the two germline ends. A remark on this clone: What it binds is not known.

The assay was immunoSEQ multiplex PCR, and TCRdb's table has in-frame clones only and misses some. The sample yields 40,000 to 50,000 clones, 80% to 95% seen once. Sequencing was done on a sample of blood. The receptor was isolated from a male donor with vitiligo. This sequence joins TRBV4-3 and TRBJ1-3; no firm D call. CDR3 sequence (DNA): TGCGCCAGCAGCCAAATTTTACGCGGCTCTGGAAACACCATATATTTT. It yields the protein CASSQILRGSGNTIYF.